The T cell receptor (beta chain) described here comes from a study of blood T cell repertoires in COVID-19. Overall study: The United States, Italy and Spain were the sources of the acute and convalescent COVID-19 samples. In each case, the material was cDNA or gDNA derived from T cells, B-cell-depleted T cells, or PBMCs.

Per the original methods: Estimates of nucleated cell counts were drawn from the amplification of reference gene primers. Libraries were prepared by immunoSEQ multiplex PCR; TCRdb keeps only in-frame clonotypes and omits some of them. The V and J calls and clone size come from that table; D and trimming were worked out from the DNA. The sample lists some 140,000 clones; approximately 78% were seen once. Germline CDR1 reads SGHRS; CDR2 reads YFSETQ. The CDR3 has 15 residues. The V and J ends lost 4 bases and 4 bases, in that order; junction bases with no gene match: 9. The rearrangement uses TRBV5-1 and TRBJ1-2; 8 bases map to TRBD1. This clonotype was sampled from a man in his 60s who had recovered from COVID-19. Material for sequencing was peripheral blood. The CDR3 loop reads CASSEGQGFVYGYTF. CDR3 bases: TGCGCCAGCAGCGAAGGACAGGGTTTCGTCTATGGCTACACCTTC.